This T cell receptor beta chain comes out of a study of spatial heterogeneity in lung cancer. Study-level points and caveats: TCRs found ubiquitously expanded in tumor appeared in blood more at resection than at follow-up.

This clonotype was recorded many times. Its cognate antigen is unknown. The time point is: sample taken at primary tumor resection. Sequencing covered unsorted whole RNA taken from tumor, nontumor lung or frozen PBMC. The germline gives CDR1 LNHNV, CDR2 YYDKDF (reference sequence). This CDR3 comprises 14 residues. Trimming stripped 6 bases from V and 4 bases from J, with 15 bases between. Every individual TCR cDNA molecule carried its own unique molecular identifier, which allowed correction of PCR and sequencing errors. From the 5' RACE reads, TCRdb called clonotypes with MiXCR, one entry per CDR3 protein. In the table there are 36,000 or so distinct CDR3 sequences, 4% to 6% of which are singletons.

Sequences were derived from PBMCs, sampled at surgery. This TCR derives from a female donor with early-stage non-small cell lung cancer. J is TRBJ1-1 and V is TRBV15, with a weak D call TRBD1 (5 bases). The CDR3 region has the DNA TGTGCCACCAGAACCGGGACGGGGGGCACTGAAGCTTTCTTT. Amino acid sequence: CATRTGTGGTEAFF. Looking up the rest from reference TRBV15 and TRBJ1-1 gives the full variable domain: DAMVIQNPRYQVTQFGKPVTLSCSQTLNHNVMYWYQQKSSQAPKLLFHYYDKDFNNEADTPDNFQSRRPNTSFCFLDIRSPGLGDTAMYLCATRTGTGGTEAFFGQGTRLTVV.